What follows describes a single TCR beta chain. No antigen is known for it. As for time point: baseline pretreatment blood. The treatment: 15 Gy SBRT to primary tumor, nephrectomy 4 weeks later. Blood was sampled at baseline, 2 weeks and 4 weeks after SBRT. The repertoire was sequenced with immunoSEQ multiplex PCR; TCRdb's copy has only in-frame clones and lacks some. The data show nearly 50,000 clones, with roughly 84% seen just once and 25% to 35% held by the top ten. This sample is part of a study of radiation and T cells in renal cell carcinoma. Findings of the study overall: Top tumor clonotypes rose in blood 2 weeks post-radiation, then contracted. Pretreatment tumor biopsies were lacking, so baseline clonotypes are unknown.

In germline, CDR1 is MNHEY, CDR2 SVGAGI. This CDR3 is 13 amino acids long. Trimming removed 6 bases at V and 7 bases at J, with 15 bases between. The chain is built from TRBV6-5 and TRBJ1-1; maybe TRBD1 (6 bases). This specimen consisted of blood, obtained from a patient whose treatment included radiotherapy and nephrectomy. The receptor was derived from a woman in her 70s with renal cell carcinoma. CDR3 DNA sequence: TGTGCCAGCAGCACCGGGACACCGAATGAAGCTTTCTTT. Translated: CASSTGTPNEAFF.